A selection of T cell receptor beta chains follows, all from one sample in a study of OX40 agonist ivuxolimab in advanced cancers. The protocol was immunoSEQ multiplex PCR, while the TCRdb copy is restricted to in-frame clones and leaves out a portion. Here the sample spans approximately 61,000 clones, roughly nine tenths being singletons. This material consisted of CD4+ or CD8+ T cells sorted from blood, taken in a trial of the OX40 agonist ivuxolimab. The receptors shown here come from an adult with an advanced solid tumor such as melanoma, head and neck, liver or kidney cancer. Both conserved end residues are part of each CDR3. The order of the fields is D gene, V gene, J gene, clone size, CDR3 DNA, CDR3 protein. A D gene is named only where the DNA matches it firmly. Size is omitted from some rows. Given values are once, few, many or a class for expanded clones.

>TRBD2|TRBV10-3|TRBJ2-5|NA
TGTGCCATCAGTGAGACATTGCAACGGGGGGGGCCGGAAGAGACCCAGTACTTC
CAISETLQRGGPEETQYF
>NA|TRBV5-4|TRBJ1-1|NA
TGTGCCAGCAGCTTGACGGATATCACTGAAGCTTTCTTT
CASSLTDITEAFF
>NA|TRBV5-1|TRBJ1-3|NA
TGCGCCAGCAGCTTGTCGTTCGGGTATGGAAACACCATATATTTT
CASSLSFGYGNTIYF
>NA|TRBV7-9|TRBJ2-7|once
TGTGCCGTTTCCTACAGCGAGCTTTTCTCCTACGAGCAGTACTTC
CAVSYSELFSYEQYF
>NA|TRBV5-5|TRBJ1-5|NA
TGTGCCAGCAGCCCCTCCAGAGGCAATCAGCCCCAGCATTTT
CASSPSRGNQPQHF
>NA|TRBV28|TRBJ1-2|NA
TGTGCCAGCAAACAGGGAGCTAACTATGGCTACACCTTC
CASKQGANYGYTF
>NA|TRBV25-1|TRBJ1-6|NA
TGTGCCAGCAGTGAATTACAGGATAATTCACCCCTCCACTTT
CASSELQDNSPLHF
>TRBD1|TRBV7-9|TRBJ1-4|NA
TGTGCCAGCAGCACGACAGGGGGCGGGTTTCCTAATGAAAAACTGTTTTTT
CASSTTGGGFPNEKLFF
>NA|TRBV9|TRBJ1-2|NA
TGTGCCAGCAGCGCAGACAATGCCTATGGCTACACCTTC
CASSADNAYGYTF
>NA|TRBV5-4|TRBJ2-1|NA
TGTGCCAGCAGCCCGAGGGGGTACACCGAGCAGTTCTTC
CASSPRGYTEQFF
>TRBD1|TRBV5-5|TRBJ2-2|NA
TGTGCCAGCTATGCGACAGGGGATGCCGGGGAGCTGTTTTTT
CASYATGDAGELFF
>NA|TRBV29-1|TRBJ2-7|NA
TGCAGCGTTGTGGGGGCATATTATCGCGAGCAGTACTTC
CSVVGAYYREQYF
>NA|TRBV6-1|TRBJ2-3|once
TGTGCCAGCAGTGAAGCCTTGGGTTTCGACACAGATACGCAGTATTTT
CASSEALGFDTDTQYF
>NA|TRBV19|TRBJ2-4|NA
TGTGCCAGTACCACGGAAGCCAAAAACATTCAGTACTTC
CASTTEAKNIQYF
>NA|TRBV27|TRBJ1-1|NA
TGTGCCAGCAGCAATTGGGAGAACACTGAAGCTTTCTTT
CASSNWENTEAFF
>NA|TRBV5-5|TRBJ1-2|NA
TGTGCCAGCTATGAGGTGGGTCCGACCTATGGCTACACCTTC
CASYEVGPTYGYTF
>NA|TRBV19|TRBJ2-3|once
TGTGCCAGTAGTATTAAGGTTGGTGTGGATACGCAGTATTTT
CASSIKVGVDTQYF
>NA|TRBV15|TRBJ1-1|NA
TGTGCCACCAGCAGAGATGTATTGTTGAACACTGAAGCTTTCTTT
CATSRDVLLNTEAFF
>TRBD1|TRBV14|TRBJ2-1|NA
TGTGCCAGCAGGCTTGGGGGACAGGGTTACAATGAGCAGTTCTTC
CASRLGGQGYNEQFF
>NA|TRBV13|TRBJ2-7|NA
TGTGCCAGCAGCTTAGGCCTCGAGCAGTACTTC
CASSLGLEQYF
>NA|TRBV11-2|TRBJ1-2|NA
TGTGCCAGCACCCCCGGGACCGAGCGGGGCTACACCTTC
CASTPGTERGYTF
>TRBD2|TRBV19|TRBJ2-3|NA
TGTGCCAGTAGTCCTAGGATAGCGGGGATGGGAGATACGCAGTATTTT
CASSPRIAGMGDTQYF
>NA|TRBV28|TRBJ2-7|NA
TGTGCCAGCATAGCGGAAGGGAGCTCCTACGAGCAGTACTTC
CASIAEGSSYEQYF
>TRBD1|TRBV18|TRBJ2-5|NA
TGTGCCAGCTCACCTCAGGACAGGGAGACCCAGTACTTC
CASSPQDRETQYF
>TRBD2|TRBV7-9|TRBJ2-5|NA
TGTGCCAGCAGCTCCGGGACTAGCGGGGAGTACCAAGAGACCCAGTACTTC
CASSSGTSGEYQETQYF
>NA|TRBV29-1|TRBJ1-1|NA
TGCAGCGTTTCTCTGAACACTGAAGCTTTCTTT
CSVSLNTEAFF
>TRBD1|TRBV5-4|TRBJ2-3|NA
TGTGCCAGCAGCGACCAGGGACAGGCCACAGATACGCAGTATTTT
CASSDQGQATDTQYF
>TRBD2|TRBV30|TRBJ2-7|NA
TGTGCCTGGAGCCCGACTAGCGGGGGGGCCCGAAACCCATACGAGCAGTACTTC
CAWSPTSGGARNPYEQYF
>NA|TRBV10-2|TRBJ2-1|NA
TGCGCCAGCAGTGCACAGAACAATGAGCAGTTCTTC
CASSAQNNEQFF
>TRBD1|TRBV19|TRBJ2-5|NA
TGTGCCAGTAATGACAGGGGAATCGAGACCCAGTACTTC
CASNDRGIETQYF
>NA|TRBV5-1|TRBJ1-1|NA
TGCGCCAGCAGCTCGAGTTCTCCTACGCTCACTGAAGCTTTCTTT
CASSSSSPTLTEAFF
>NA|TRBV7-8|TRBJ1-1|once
TGTGCCAGCAGCTTTTCACCAGGGGAGGCGAACACTGAAGCTTTCTTT
CASSFSPGEANTEAFF
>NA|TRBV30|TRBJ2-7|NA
TGTGCCTGGAGTGGATTCTCCTACGAGCAGTACTTC
CAWSGFSYEQYF
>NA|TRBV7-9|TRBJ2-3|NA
TGTGCCAGCAGCCAGACGGAGGGCGGCACAGATACGCAGTATTTT
CASSQTEGGTDTQYF
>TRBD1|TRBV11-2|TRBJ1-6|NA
TGTGCCAGCAGCTTAGGGACAGGGGGCAGGGCCCTCCACTTT
CASSLGTGGRALHF